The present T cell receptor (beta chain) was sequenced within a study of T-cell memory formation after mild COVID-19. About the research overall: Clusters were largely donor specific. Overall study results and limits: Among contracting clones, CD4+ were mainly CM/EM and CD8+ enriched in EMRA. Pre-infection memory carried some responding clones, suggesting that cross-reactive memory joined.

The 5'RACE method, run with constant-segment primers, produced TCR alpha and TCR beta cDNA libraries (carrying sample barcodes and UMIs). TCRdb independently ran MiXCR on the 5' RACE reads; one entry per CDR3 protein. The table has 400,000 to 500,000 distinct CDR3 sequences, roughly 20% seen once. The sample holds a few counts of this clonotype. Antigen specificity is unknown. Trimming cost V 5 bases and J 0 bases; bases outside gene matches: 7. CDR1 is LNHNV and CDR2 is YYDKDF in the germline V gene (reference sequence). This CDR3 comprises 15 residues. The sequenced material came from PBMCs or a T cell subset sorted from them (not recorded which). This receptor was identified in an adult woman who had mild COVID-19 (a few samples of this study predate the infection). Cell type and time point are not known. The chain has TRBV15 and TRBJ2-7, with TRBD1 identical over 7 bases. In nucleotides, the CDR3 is TGTGCCACCAGCCTAGACAGGGCTAACTCCTACGAGCAGTACTTC. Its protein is CATSLDRANSYEQYF.